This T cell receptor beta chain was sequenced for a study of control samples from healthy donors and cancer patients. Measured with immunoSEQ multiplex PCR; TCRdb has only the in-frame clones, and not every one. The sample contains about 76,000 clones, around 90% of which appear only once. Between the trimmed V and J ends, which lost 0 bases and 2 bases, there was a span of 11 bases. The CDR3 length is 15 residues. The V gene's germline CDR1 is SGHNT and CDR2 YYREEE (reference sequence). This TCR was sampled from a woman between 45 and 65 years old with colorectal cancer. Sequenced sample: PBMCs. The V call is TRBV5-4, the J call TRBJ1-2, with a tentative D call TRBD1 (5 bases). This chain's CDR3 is CASSLVPGTNYGYTF. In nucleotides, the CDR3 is TGTGCCAGCAGCTTGGTCCCAGGGACCAACTATGGCTACACCTTC.